Listed below are T cell receptor beta chains from one sample, sequenced in a study of T cell repertoires in cytomegalovirus infection. TCRdb analysed the reads with MiXCR anew, one entry per CDR3 protein. Among about 830,000 distinct CDR3 sequences listed, roughly 33% were seen once. No antigen has been identified for these receptors. Sequenced material: cultured CD8+ T cells from PBMCs, taken from culture after CMV antigen stimulation. These receptors came from a human donor in good health (CMV status not recorded). Some clones in this sample may be carry-over from other donors' samples. CDR3s include the opening cysteine and the closing phenylalanine or tryptophan. Each record gives: clone size, J gene, V gene, D gene, CDR3 DNA, CDR3 protein. A D gene is named only where the DNA matches it firmly. A row's size may be missing; if present it is once, few, many or a size class.

>.|TRBJ1-5|TRBV7-6|.
TGTGCCAGCAGCCGACGGCAAGGACCAAGCAATCAGCCCCAGCATTTT
CASSRRQGPSNQPQHF
>.|TRBJ2-5|TRBV28|.
TGTGCCAGCAGTCCCCGACAGCCAAAAGAGACCCAGTACTTC
CASSPRQPKETQYF
>few|TRBJ2-4|TRBV9|.
TGTGCCAGCAGCGTCTCGGGTAGCGGAATTGACATTCAGTACTTC
CASSVSGSGIDIQYF
>few|TRBJ1-1|TRBV7-6|.
TGTGCCAGCAGCCCTGGGGGGGGGGCAGGGAAGACTGAAGCTTTCTTT
CASSPGGGAGKTEAFF
>.|TRBJ2-1|TRBV4-1|.
TGCGCCAGCAGCCAAGATCCCAGTGAGCAGTTCTTC
CASSQDPSEQFF
>.|TRBJ1-5|TRBV6-1|TRBD1
TGTGCCAGCACCAAGTTGGCGACAGGGAATCAGCCCCAGCATTTT
CASTKLATGNQPQHF
>.|TRBJ2-1|TRBV25-1|TRBD2
TGTGCCAGCGCTGAGCGGGGGGCAGGGAATGAGCAGTTCTTC
CASAERGAGNEQFF
>few|TRBJ2-5|TRBV7-7|TRBD2
TGTGCTAGCAGCTGGGGACTAGCGGGGTCCTCAGAGACCCAGTACTTC
CASSWGLAGSSETQYF
>few|TRBJ1-2|TRBV4-1|TRBD1
TGCGCCAGCAGCCAAGAATTTGGACAGGATTCTAACTATGGCTACACCTTC
CASSQEFGQDSNYGYTF
>.|TRBJ1-6|TRBV25-1|.
TGTGCCAGCAGTGAATTAAGGGACTCACCCCTCCACTTT
CASSELRDSPLHF
>few|TRBJ1-4|TRBV6-5|.
TGTGCCAGCAGTTACTCGACTGGAGGGTTGAGGGAAAAACTGTTTTTT
CASSYSTGGLREKLFF
>.|TRBJ2-7|TRBV20-1|.
TGCAGTGCTAGAGATTATGGGAAAAACTACGAGCAGTACTTC
CSARDYGKNYEQYF
>.|TRBJ1-6|TRBV6-5|.
TGTGCCAGCAGTTACTCGGGGTTCTCACCCCTCCACTTT
CASSYSGFSPLHF
>.|TRBJ2-3|TRBV5-4|TRBD1
TGTGCCAGCAGCCAAACCTCCGGGACAGGGTTCGATGATACGCAGTATTTT
CASSQTSGTGFDDTQYF
>.|TRBJ2-3|TRBV20-1|TRBD1
TGCAGTGTTCGGGACAGGGTATGGCCAGATACGCAGTATTTT
CSVRDRVWPDTQYF
>few|TRBJ1-2|TRBV7-3|.
TGTGCCAGCAGTCATTACAGGGATGGCTACACCTTC
CASSHYRDGYTF
>.|TRBJ1-5|TRBV24-1|.
TGTGCCACCAGTGATTTATCGCGAAATCAGCCCCAGCATTTT
CATSDLSRNQPQHF
>few|TRBJ1-3|TRBV10-3|TRBD1
TGTGCCATCAGTGAGGGTTTCCGGGACAGCTCTGGAAACACCATATATTTT
CAISEGFRDSSGNTIYF
>few|TRBJ2-1|TRBV7-3|.
TGTGCCAGCAGCTTAACGACAGGCAATGAGCAGTTCTTC
CASSLTTGNEQFF
>many|TRBJ2-3|TRBV7-2|TRBD2
TGTGCCAGCAGCTTAAGCGGCGGGGGGCTCCCCGATACGCAGTATTTT
CASSLSGGGLPDTQYF
>.|TRBJ2-1|TRBV24-1|TRBD2
TGTGCCACCAGTGATGGGACTAGCGGCTACAATGAGCAGTTCTTC
CATSDGTSGYNEQFF
>.|TRBJ1-2|TRBV6-5|.
TGTGCCAGCAGTTACATGGGGGCTCCGTACTTC
CASSYMGAPYF
>few|TRBJ1-1|TRBV7-9|TRBD1
TGTGCCAGCAGCGTTATCATCCCGACAGGGGATGGGGTATCGGCTTTCTTT
CASSVIIPTGDGVSAFF
>few|TRBJ2-7|TRBV7-8|.
TGTGCCAGCAGCTTAGATAGCGACGAGCAGTACTTC
CASSLDSDEQYF
>many|TRBJ1-6|TRBV7-8|.
TGTGCCAGCAGCTTAGTAGGAGCGGGGGCTTACTCACCCCTCCACTTT
CASSLVGAGAYSPLHF